This T cell receptor beta chain was sequenced in a study of blood T cell repertoires in COVID-19. Study context: Acute and convalescent COVID-19 specimens originated in the United States, Italy and Spain. The cDNA or gDNA used as material had been derived from T cells, B-cell-depleted T cells, or PBMCs.

CDR3 size: 15 residues. From germline, CDR1 is SGHTA and CDR2 FQGNSA. Trimming cost V 3 bases and J 4 bases; bases outside gene matches: 4. Per the original data handling: Amplified reference gene primers provided the basis for estimating nucleated cell counts. Some clones are missing from TCRdb's copy, which holds only in-frame ones; the method was immunoSEQ multiplex PCR. V, J and clone size are taken as reported in that table, and D and trimming were inferred from the DNA itself. The sample lists 260,000 or so clones; 88% were seen once. Sequencing used peripheral blood. The chain is built from TRBV7-2 and TRBJ2-5; 11 nucleotides line up with TRBD2. The source is a human donor in a cohort sampled during active COVID-19. The CDR3 is CASSFRLAGGETQYF. DNA for the CDR3: TGTGCCAGCAGCTTTAGGCTAGCGGGAGGAGAGACCCAGTACTTC.